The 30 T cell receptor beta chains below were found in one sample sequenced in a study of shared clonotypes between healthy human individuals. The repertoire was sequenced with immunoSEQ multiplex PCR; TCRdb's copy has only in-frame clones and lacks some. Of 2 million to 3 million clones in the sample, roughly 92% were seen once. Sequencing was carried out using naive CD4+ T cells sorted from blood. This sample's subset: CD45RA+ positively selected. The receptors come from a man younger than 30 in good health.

In nucleotides, the CDR3 is TGTGCTAGTGGTTTGGTGTTGTCCACAGGGGGACAGCCCCAGCATTTT. This translates into CASGLVLSTGGQPQHF. The chain is built from TRBV12-5 and TRBJ1-5, with TRBD1 identical over 8 bases. The V gene end was trimmed by 0 bases and the J gene end by 7 bases; junction bases not matched to a gene: 8. Germline CDR1 and CDR2: LGHNT and FRNRAP. This CDR3 contains 16 residues.

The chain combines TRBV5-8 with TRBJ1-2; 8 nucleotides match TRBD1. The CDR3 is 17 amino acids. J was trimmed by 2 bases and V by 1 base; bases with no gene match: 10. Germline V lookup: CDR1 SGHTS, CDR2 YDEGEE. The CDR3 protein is CASSLMTGAQYNYGYTF. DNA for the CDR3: TGTGCCAGCAGCTTGATGACAGGGGCCCAATACAACTATGGCTACACCTTC.

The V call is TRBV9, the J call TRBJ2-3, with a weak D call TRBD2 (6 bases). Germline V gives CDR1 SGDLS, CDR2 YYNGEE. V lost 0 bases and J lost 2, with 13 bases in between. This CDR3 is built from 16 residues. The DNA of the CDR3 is TGTGCCAGCAGCGTAGGGAAGGGAGGTAACACAGATACGCAGTATTTT. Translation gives CASSVGKGGNTDTQYF.

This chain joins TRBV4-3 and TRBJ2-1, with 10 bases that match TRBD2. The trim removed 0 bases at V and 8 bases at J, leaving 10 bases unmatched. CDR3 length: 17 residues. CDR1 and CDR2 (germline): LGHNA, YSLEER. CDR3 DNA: TGCGCCAGCAGCCAAGATCATCTAGCGGGAGTTCCGGATGAGCAGTTCTTC. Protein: CASSQDHLAGVPDEQFF.

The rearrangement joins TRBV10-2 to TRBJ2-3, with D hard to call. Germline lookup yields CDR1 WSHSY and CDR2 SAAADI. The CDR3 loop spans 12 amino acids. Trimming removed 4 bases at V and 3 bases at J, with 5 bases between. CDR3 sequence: CASSAQTDTQYF. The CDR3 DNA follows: TGCGCCAGCAGTGCCCAGACAGATACGCAGTATTTT.

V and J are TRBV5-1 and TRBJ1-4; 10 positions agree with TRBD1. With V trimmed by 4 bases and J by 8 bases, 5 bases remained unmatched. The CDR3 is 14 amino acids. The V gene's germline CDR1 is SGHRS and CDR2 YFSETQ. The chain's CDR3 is CASSPQDRGEKLFF. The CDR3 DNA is TGCGCCAGCAGCCCGCAGGACAGGGGGGAAAAACTGTTTTTT.

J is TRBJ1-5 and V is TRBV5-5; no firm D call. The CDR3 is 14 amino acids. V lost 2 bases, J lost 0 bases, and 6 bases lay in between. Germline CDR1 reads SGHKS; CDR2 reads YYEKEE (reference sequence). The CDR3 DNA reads TGTGCCAGCAGCTTATTTCTTAGCAATCAGCCCCAGCATTTT. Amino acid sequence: CASSLFLSNQPQHF.

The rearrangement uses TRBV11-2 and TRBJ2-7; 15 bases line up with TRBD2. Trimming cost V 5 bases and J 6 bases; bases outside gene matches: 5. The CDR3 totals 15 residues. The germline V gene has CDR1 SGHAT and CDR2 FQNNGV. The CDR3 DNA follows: TGTGCCAGCAGCCGAGGACTAGCGGGAGGGCCCGAGCAGTACTTC. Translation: CASSRGLAGGPEQYF.

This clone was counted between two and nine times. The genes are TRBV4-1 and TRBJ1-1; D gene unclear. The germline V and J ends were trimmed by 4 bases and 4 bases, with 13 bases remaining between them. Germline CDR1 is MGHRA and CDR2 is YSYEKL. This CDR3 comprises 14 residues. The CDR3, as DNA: TGCGCCAGCAGCCCCGAGGAGGGTGGCACTGAAGCTTTCTTT. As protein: CASSPEEGGTEAFF.

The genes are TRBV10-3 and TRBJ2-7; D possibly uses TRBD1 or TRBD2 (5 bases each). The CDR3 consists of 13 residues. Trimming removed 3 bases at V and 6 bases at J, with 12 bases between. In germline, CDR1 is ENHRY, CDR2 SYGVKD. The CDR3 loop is CAISEGTPVEQYF. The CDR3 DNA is TGTGCCATCAGTGAAGGGACCCCGGTCGAGCAGTACTTC.

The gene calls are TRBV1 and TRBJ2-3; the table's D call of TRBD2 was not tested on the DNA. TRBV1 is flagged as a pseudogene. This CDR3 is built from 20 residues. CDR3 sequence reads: CTSSQDGLAGGNTSTDTQYF. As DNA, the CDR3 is TGCACCAGCAGCCAAGATGGACTAGCGGGCGGAAATACTAGCACAGATACGCAGTATTTT.

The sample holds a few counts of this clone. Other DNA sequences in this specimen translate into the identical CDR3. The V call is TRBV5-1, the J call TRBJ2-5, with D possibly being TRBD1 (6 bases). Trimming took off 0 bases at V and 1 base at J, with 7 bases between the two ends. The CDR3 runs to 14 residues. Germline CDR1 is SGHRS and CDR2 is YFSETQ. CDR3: CASSLGGGQETQYF. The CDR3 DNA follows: TGCGCCAGCAGCTTGGGAGGGGGCCAAGAGACCCAGTACTTC.

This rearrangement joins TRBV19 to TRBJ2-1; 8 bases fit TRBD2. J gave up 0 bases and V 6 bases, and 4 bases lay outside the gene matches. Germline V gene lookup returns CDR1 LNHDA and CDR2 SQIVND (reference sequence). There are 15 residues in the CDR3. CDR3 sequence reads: CASRPSGPSYNEQFF. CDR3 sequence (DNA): TGTGCCAGTAGGCCTAGCGGGCCCTCCTACAATGAGCAGTTCTTC.

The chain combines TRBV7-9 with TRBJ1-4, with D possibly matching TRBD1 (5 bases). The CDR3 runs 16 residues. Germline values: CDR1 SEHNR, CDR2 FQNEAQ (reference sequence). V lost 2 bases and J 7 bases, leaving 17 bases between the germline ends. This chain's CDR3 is CASSLLGPVTSEKLFF. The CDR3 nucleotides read TGTGCCAGCAGCTTATTGGGGCCAGTAACCAGTGAAAAACTGTTTTTT.

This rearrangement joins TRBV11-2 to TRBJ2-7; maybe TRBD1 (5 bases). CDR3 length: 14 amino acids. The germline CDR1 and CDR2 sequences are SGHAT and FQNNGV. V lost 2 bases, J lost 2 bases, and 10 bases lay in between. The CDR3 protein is CASSLSGPTYEQYF. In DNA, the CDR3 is TGTGCCAGCAGCTTATCAGGGCCAACCTACGAGCAGTACTTC.

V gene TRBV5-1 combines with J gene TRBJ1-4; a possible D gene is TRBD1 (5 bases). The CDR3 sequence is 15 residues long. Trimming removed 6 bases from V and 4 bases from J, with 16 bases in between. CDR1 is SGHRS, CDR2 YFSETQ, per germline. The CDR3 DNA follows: TGCGCCAGCACAAACGGACACAGCAATAATGAAAAACTGTTTTTT. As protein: CASTNGHSNNEKLFF. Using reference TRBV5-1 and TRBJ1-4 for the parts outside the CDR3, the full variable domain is KAGVTQTPRYLIKTRGQQVTLSCSPISGHRSVSWYQQTPGQGLQFLFEYFSETQRNKGNFPGRFSGRQFSNSRSEMNVSTLELGDSALYLCASTNGHSNNEKLFFGSGTQLSVL.

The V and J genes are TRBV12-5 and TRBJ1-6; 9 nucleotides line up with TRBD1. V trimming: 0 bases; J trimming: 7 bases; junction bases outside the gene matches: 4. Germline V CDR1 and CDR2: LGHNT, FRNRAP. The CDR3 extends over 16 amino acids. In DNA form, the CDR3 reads TGTGCTAGTGGTTTGGTAGCGGGACAGGGAAATTCACCCCTCCACTTT. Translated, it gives CASGLVAGQGNSPLHF. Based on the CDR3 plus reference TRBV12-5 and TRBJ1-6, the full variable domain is DARVTQTPRHKVTEMGQEVTMRCQPILGHNTVFWYRQTMMQGLELLAYFRNRAPLDDSGMPKDRFSAEMPDATLATLKIQPSEPRDSAVYFCASGLVAGQGNSPLHFGNGTRLTVT.

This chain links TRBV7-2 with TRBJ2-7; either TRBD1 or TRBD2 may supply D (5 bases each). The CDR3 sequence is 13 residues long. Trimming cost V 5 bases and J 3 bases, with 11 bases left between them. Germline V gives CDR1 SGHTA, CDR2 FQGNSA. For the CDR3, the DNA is TGTGCCAGCAGCGGGGGACCACTCTACGAGCAGTACTTC. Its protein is CASSGGPLYEQYF.

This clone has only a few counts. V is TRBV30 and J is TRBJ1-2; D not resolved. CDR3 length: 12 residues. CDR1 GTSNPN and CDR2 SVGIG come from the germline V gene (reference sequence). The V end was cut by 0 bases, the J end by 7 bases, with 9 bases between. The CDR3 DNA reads TGTGCCTGGAGTGTACGGGGTCCTGGCTACACCTTC. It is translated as CAWSVRGPGYTF.

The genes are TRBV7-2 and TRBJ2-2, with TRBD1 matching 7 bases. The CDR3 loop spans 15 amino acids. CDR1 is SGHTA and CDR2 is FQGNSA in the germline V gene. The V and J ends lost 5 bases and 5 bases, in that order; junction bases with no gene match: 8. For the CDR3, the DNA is TGTGCCAGCAGCGTGCCGGCACAGGGGACCGGGGAGCTGTTTTTT. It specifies CASSVPAQGTGELFF.

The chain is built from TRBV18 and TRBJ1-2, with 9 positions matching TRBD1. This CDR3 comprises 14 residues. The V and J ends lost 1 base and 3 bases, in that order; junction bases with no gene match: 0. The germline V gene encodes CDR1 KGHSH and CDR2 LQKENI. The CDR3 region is CASSPRTGDYGYTF. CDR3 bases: TGTGCCAGCTCACCACGGACAGGGGACTATGGCTACACCTTC.

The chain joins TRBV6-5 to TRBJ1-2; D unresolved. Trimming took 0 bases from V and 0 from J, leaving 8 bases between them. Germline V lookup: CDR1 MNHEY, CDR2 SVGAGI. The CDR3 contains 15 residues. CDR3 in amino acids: CASSYSAGANYGYTF. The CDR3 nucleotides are TGTGCCAGCAGTTACTCGGCGGGAGCTAACTATGGCTACACCTTC.

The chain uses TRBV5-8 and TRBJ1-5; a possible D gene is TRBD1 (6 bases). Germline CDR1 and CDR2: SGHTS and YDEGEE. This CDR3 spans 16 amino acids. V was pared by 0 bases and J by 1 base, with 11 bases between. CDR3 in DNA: TGTGCCAGCAGCTTGGCGGCAGGGGCCAGCAATCAGCCCCAGCATTTT. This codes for CASSLAAGASNQPQHF.

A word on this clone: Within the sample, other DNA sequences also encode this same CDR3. The CDR3 reads CASRGTGRDEQYF. CDR3 coding DNA: TGTGCCAGCAGGGGGACAGGAAGGGACGAGCAGTACTTC. The genes are TRBV6-5 and TRBJ2-7; TRBD1 aligns across 8 bases. Germline CDR1 is MNHEY and CDR2 is SVGAGI. The CDR3 contains 13 residues. The trim removed 6 bases at V and 5 bases at J, leaving 6 bases unmatched.

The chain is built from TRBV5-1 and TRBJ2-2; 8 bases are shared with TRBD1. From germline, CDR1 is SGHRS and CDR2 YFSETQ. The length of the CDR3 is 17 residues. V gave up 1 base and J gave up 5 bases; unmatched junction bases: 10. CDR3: CASSLRLGQGGTGELFF. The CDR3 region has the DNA TGCGCCAGCAGCTTGCGTTTAGGACAGGGCGGAACCGGGGAGCTGTTTTTT.

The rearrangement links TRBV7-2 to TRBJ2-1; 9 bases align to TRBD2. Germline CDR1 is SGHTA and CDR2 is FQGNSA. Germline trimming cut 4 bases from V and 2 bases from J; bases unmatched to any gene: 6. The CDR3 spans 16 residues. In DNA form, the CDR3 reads TGTGCCAGCAGCTATAGAAGACTAGCGGCCTACAATGAGCAGTTCTTC. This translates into CASSYRRLAAYNEQFF.

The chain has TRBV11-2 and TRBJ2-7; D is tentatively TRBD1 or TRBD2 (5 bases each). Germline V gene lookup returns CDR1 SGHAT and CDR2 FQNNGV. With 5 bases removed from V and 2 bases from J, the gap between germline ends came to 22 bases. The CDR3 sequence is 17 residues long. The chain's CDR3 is CASSPHRWTQNAYEQYF. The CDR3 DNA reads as TGTGCCAGCAGCCCGCACAGGTGGACTCAGAATGCCTACGAGCAGTACTTC.

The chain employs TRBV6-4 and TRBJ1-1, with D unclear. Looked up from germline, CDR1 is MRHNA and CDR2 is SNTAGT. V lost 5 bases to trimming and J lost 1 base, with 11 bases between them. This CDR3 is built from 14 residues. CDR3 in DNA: TGTGCCAGCAGTCAAAGTAGGCCGAACACTGAAGCTTTCTTT. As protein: CASSQSRPNTEAFF.

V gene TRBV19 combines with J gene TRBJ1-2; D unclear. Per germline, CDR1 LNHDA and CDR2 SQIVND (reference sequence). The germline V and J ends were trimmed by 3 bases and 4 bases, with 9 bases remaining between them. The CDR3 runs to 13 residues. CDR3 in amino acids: CASSIEPLYGYTF. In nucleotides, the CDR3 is TGTGCCAGTAGTATCGAACCGCTCTATGGCTACACCTTC.

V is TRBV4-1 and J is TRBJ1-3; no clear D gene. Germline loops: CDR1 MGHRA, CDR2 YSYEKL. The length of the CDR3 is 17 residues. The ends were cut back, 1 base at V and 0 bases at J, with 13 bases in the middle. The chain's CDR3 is CASSQGAAGISGNTIYF. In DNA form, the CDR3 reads TGCGCCAGCAGCCAAGGGGCAGCCGGGATCTCTGGAAACACCATATATTTT.